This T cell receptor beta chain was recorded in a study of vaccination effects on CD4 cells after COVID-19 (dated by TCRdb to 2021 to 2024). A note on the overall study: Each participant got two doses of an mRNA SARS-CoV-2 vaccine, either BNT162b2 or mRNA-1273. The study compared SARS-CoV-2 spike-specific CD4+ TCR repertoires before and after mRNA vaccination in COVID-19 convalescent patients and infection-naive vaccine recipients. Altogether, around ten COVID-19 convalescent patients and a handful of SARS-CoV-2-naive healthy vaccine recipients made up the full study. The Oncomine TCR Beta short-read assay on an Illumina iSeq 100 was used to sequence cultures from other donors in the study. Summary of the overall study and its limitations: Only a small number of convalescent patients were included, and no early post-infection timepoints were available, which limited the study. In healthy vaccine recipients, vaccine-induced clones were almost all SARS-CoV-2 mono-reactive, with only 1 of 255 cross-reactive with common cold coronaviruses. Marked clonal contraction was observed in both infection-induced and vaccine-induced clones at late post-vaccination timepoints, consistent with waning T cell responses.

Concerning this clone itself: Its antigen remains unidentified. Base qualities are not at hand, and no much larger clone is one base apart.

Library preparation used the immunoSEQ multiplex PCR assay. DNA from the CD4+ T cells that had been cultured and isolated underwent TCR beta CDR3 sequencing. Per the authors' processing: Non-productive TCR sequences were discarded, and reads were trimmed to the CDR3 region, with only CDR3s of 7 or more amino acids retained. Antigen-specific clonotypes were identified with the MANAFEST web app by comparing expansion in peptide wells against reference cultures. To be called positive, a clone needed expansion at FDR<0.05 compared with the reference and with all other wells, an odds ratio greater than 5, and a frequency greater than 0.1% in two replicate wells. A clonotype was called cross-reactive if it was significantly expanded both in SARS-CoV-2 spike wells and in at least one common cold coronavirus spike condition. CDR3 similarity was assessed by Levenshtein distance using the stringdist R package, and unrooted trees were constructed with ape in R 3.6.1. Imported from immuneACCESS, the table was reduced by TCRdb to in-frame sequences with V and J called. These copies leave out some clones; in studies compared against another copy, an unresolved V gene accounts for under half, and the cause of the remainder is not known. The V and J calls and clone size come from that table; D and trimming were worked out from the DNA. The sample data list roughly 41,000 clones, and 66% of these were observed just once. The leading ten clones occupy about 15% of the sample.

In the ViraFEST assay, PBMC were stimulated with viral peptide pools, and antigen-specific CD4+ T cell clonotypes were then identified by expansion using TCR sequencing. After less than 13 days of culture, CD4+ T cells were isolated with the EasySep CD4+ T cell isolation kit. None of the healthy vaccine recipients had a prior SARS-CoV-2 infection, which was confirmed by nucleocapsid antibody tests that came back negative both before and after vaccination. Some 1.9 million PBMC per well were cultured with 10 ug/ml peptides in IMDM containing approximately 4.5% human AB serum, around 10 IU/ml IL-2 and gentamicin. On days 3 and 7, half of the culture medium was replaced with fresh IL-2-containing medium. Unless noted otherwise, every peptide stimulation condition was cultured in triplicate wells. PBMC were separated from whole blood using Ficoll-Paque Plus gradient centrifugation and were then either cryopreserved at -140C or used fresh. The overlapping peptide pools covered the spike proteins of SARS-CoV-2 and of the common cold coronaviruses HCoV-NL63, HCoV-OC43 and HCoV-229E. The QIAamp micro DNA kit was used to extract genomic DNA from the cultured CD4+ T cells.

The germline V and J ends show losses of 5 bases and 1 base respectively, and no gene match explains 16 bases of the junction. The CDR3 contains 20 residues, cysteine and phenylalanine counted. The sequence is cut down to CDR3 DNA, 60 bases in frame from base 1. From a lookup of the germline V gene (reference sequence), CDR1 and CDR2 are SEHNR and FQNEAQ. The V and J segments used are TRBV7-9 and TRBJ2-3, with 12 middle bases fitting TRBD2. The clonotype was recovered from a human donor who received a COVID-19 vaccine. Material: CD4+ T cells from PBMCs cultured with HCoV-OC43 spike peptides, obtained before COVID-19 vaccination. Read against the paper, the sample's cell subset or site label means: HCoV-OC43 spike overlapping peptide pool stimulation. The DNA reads TGTGCCAGCAGCAGCAGGGTAACCCTTTCTAGCGGGAGGGGCACAGATACGCAGTATTTT. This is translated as CASSSRVTLSSGRGTDTQYF.